A selection of T cell receptor beta chains follows, all from one sample in a study of early T cells in non-severe SARS-CoV-2 infection. TCRdb analysed the 5' RACE reads with MiXCR anew, one entry per CDR3 protein. The data contain 50,000 to 60,000 distinct CDR3 sequences, approximately 6.3% of them seen just once; the ten biggest clones take up 4.5% to 6%. Sequenced here: whole blood, sampled at baseline. The source is an adult who was a healthcare worker with PCR-confirmed SARS-CoV-2 infection or an uninfected control (not recorded which). Both conserved end residues are part of each CDR3. The D gene is left open where the match is weak. Only some rows state a clone size, as once, few, many or a class for expanded clones.

clone size: many; J gene: TRBJ2-1; D gene: .; V gene: TRBV20-1; CDR3 protein: CSAPSGAFNKFNEQFF; CDR3 DNA: TGCAGTGCCCCCTCTGGGGCCTTCAATAAGTTCAATGAGCAGTTCTTC
clone size: .; J gene: TRBJ2-1; D gene: .; V gene: TRBV7-6; CDR3 protein: CASSLWETDEDEQFF; CDR3 DNA: TGTGCCAGCAGCTTATGGGAGACGGACGAGGATGAGCAGTTCTTC
clone size: .; J gene: TRBJ2-7; D gene: .; V gene: TRBV10-2; CDR3 protein: CASSESEGRGVEQYF; CDR3 DNA: TGCGCCAGCAGTGAGTCTGAAGGGCGCGGGGTCGAGCAGTACTTC
clone size: many; J gene: TRBJ2-7; D gene: .; V gene: TRBV6-5; CDR3 protein: CASSYSDRGYEQYF; CDR3 DNA: TGTGCCAGCAGTTACTCGGACCGCGGTTACGAGCAGTACTTC
clone size: few; J gene: TRBJ1-2; D gene: TRBD1; V gene: TRBV27; CDR3 protein: CASSVTGDYGYTF; CDR3 DNA: TGTGCCAGCAGTGTAACAGGGGACTATGGCTACACCTTC
clone size: few; J gene: TRBJ2-7; D gene: TRBD1; V gene: TRBV5-1; CDR3 protein: CASSRGTGGFEQYF; CDR3 DNA: TGCGCCAGCAGCAGAGGGACAGGGGGATTCGAGCAGTACTTC
clone size: many; J gene: TRBJ1-1; D gene: .; V gene: TRBV7-9; CDR3 protein: CASSRTPDTEAFF; CDR3 DNA: TGTGCCAGCAGCCGGACCCCGGACACTGAAGCTTTCTTT
clone size: few; J gene: TRBJ2-7; D gene: .; V gene: TRBV10-2; CDR3 protein: CASSYHSYEQYF; CDR3 DNA: TGCGCCAGCAGCTACCACTCCTACGAGCAGTACTTC
clone size: many; J gene: TRBJ2-1; D gene: TRBD2; V gene: TRBV18; CDR3 protein: CASSPLSSGPEVQFF; CDR3 DNA: TGTGCCAGCTCACCACTGTCTAGCGGGCCCGAGGTGCAGTTCTTC
clone size: .; J gene: TRBJ2-7; D gene: .; V gene: TRBV12-3/TRBV12-4; CDR3 protein: CASSPDWFYEQYF; CDR3 DNA: TGTGCCAGCAGCCCGGACTGGTTCTACGAGCAGTACTTC
clone size: many; J gene: TRBJ2-1; D gene: .; V gene: TRBV12-5; CDR3 protein: CASEGDLYNEQFF; CDR3 DNA: TGTGCTAGCGAGGGGGACCTCTACAATGAGCAGTTCTTC
clone size: many; J gene: TRBJ2-1; D gene: .; V gene: TRBV29-1; CDR3 protein: CSVEPIRPNEQFF; CDR3 DNA: TGCAGCGTTGAACCAATCCGACCGAATGAGCAGTTCTTC
clone size: many; J gene: TRBJ2-5; D gene: .; V gene: TRBV27; CDR3 protein: CASSPDGPQETQYF; CDR3 DNA: TGTGCCAGCAGTCCGGACGGACCCCAAGAGACCCAGTACTTC
clone size: .; J gene: TRBJ2-1; D gene: .; V gene: TRBV19; CDR3 protein: CASSVNRPSAYNEQFF; CDR3 DNA: TGTGCCAGTAGTGTAAACCGCCCAAGTGCCTACAATGAGCAGTTCTTC
clone size: .; J gene: TRBJ2-3; D gene: .; V gene: TRBV20-1; CDR3 protein: CSARDWRSVADTQYF; CDR3 DNA: TGCAGTGCTAGAGATTGGAGATCGGTCGCCGATACGCAGTATTTT
clone size: .; J gene: TRBJ2-1; D gene: .; V gene: TRBV4-2; CDR3 protein: CASSQEGNLRQSF; CDR3 DNA: TGTGCCAGCAGCCAAGAGGGGAACCTCCGACAGTCCTTC
clone size: .; J gene: TRBJ2-3; D gene: .; V gene: TRBV7-6; CDR3 protein: CASSHGTDTQYF; CDR3 DNA: TGTGCCAGCAGCCATGGCACAGATACGCAGTATTTT